The entry below gives a single T cell receptor (beta chain) sequence along with its context. Extracted RNA was reverse transcribed, and the resulting cDNA served as sequencing template. The protocol was immunoSEQ multiplex PCR, while the TCRdb copy is restricted to in-frame clones and leaves out a portion. The table has approximately 170,000 clones, less than 70% seen once. This entry is derived from a study of CD8+ T cells in alopecia areata. V was pared by 5 bases and J by 5 bases, with 8 bases of the junction left unmatched. The germline gives CDR1 SGHVS, CDR2 FQNEAQ. The CDR3 loop spans 15 amino acids. This sample's treatment: oral pan-JAK inhibitor, 5-10 mg twice daily.

The clonotype was recovered from a human donor with alopecia areata. The V gene is TRBV7-8, the J gene TRBJ2-5, with 10 bases aligning to TRBD2. This material consisted of CD4+ T cells sorted from blood, taken at week 24, from a patient treated with tofacitinib. CDR3 bases: TGTGCCAGCAGCCGCCGGCTAGCGGGGGTTGAGACCCAGTACTTC. Amino acids: CASSRRLAGVETQYF.